Below, 8 T cell receptor beta chains from the same sample are listed, as sequenced in a study of neurological immune-mediated disorders. MiXCR, applied by TCRdb to the 5' RACE reads, yields one record per CDR3 protein. The sample records about 71,000 distinct CDR3 sequences, about 3.4% being singletons. Sample: PBMCs. These receptors were taken from a man aged 35-49 years with multiple sclerosis.

In its sample, this clonotype was seen many times. The gene calls are TRBV7-2 and TRBJ2-3, with 11 nucleotides matching TRBD2. J lost 3 bases, V lost 2 bases, and 7 bases had no gene match. Germline lookup yields CDR1 SGHTA and CDR2 FQGNSA. The length of the CDR3 is 17 residues. The CDR3 loop is CASSLTVLAGGTDTQYF. The CDR3 bases are TGTGCCAGCAGCTTAACTGTTCTAGCGGGGGGTACAGATACGCAGTATTTT.

This clonotype was detected ten times or more. This chain joins TRBV12-3 or TRBV12-4 and TRBJ2-5; TRBD1 matches 10 bases. V lost 5 bases, J lost 5 bases, and 11 bases stayed unmatched. The CDR3 totals 16 residues. In nucleotides, the CDR3 is TGTGCCAGCAGTCAATGGACAGGGGGGGAGGCCGAGACCCAGTACTTC. Translated, it gives CASSQWTGGEAETQYF.

This clonotype was counted at least ten times. V usage is TRBV15 and J usage is TRBJ2-3, with TRBD2 matching over 10 bases. Trimming took 5 bases from V and 1 from J; bases not matched to a gene: 3. The CDR3 is 15 residues long. CDR1 LNHNV and CDR2 YYDKDF come from the germline V gene (reference sequence). CDR3 residues: CATSWGTSGTDTQYF. The CDR3 bases are TGTGCCACCAGCTGGGGGACTAGCGGCACAGATACGCAGTATTTT.

This clonotype was observed many times. The chain's CDR3 is CASTQGTAAYEQYF. CDR3 nucleotides: TGTGCCAGCACCCAAGGGACAGCGGCCTACGAGCAGTACTTC. V and J are TRBV6-5 and TRBJ2-7, with 7 bases lining up with TRBD1. Germline V gene sequence: CDR1 MNHEY, CDR2 SVGAGI. The CDR3 is 14 amino acids. V was pared by 7 bases and J by 2 bases, with 8 bases of the junction left unmatched.

Notes on this clonotype: A much larger clone lies one base from this, so it may be a read error. The CDR3 DNA reads TGTGCCAGCTCACAACGACAGGGTGATAATGAAAAACTGTTTTTT. Amino acids: CASSQRQGDNEKLFF. V and J are TRBV18 and TRBJ1-4, with 7 bases identical to TRBD1. V trimming: 4 bases; J trimming: 4 bases; junction bases outside the gene matches: 6. CDR1 KGHSH and CDR2 LQKENI come from the germline V gene. The CDR3 extends over 15 amino acids. Variable domain in full (rest from reference TRBV18 and TRBJ1-4): NAGVMQNPRHLVRRRGQEARLRCSPMKGHSHVYWYRQLPEEGLKFMVYLQKENIIDESGMPKERFSAEFPKEGPSILRIQQVVRGDSAAYFCASSQRQGDNEKLFFGSGTQLSVL.

This clonotype was found many times. This sequence joins TRBV18 and TRBJ1-1; D ambiguous. Germline values: CDR1 KGHSH, CDR2 LQKENI. Deletions cut 2 bases from V and 1 base from J, with 5 bases between. The CDR3 loop spans 13 amino acids. DNA for the CDR3: TGTGCCAGCTCACCAGAGGGGAACACTGAAGCTTTCTTT. Translating gives CASSPEGNTEAFF.

This clonotype was observed at least ten times. V is TRBV7-3 and J is TRBJ1-1; D is uncertain. V lost 3 bases and J 0 bases, leaving 5 bases between the germline ends. The CDR3 totals 13 residues. The germline CDR1 and CDR2 sequences are SGHTA and FQGTGA. The CDR3: CASSLRMNTEAFF. CDR3 in DNA: TGTGCCAGCAGCTTGAGAATGAACACTGAAGCTTTCTTT.

This clonotype was found many times. V is TRBV5-1 and J is TRBJ2-5; 8 bases align to TRBD1. The V and J ends lost 4 bases and 5 bases, in that order; junction bases with no gene match: 10. CDR3 length: 15 amino acids. The V gene's germline CDR1 is SGHRS and CDR2 YFSETQ. CDR3 protein: CASSALDRGGETQYF. The DNA for the CDR3 is TGCGCCAGCAGCGCACTTGACAGGGGAGGCGAGACCCAGTACTTC.